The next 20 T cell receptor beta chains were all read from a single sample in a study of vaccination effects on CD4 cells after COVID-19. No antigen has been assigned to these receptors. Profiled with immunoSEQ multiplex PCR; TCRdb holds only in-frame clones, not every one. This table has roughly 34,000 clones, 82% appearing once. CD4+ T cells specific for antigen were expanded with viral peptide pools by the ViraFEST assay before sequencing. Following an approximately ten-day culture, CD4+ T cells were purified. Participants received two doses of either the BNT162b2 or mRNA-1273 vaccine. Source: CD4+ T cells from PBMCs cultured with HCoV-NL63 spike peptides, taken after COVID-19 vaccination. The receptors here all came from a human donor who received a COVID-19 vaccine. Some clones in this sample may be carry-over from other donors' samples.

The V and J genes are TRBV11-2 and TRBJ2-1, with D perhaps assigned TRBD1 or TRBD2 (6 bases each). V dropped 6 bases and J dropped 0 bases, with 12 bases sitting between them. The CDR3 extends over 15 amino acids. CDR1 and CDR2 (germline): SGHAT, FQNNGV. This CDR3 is CASRTRGSSYNEQFF. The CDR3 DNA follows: TGTGCCAGCAGGACTAGGGGGAGCTCCTACAATGAGCAGTTCTTC.

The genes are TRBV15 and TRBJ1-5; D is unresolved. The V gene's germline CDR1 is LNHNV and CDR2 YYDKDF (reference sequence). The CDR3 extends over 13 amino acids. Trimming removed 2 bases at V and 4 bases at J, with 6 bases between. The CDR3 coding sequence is TGTGCCACCAGCAGAACTACAAATCAGCCCCAGCATTTT. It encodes CATSRTTNQPQHF.

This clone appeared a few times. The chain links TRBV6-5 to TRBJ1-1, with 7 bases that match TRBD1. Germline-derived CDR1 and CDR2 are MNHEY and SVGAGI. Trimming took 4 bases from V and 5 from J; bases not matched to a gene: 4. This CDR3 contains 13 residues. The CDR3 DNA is TGTGCCAGCAGTTCCCCGACAGGGACTGAAGCTTTCTTT. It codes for CASSSPTGTEAFF.

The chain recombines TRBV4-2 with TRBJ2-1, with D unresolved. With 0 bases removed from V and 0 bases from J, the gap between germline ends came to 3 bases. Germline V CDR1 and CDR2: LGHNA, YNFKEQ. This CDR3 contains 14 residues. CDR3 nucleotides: TGTGCCAGCAGCCAAGATACCTCCTACAATGAGCAGTTCTTC. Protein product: CASSQDTSYNEQFF.

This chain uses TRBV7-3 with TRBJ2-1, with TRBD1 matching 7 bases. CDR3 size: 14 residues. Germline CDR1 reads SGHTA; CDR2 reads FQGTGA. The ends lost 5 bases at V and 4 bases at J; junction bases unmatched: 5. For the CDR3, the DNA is TGTGCCAGCAGCCCGCCGGGACAGTACAATGAGCAGTTCTTC. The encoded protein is CASSPPGQYNEQFF.

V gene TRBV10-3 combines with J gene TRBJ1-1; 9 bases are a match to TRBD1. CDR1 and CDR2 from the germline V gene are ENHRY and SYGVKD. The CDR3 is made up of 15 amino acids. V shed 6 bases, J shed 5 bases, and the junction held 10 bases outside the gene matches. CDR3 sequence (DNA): TGTGCCATCAGCCCGGGACAGGGATTGGGAACTGAAGCTTTCTTT. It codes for CAISPGQGLGTEAFF.

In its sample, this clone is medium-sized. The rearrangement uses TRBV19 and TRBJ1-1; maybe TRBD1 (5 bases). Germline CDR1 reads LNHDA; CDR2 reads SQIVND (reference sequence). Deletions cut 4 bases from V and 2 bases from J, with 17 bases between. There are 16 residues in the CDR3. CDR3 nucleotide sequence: TGTGCCAGTAGTAGGGACGGACATGTTACTAACACTGAAGCTTTCTTT. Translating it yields CASSRDGHVTNTEAFF.

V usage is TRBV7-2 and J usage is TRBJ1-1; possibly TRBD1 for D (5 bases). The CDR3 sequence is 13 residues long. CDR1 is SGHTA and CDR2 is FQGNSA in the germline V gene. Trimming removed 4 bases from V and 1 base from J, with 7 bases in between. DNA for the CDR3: TGTGCCAGCAGCTACGACAGGAACACTGAAGCTTTCTTT. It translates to CASSYDRNTEAFF.

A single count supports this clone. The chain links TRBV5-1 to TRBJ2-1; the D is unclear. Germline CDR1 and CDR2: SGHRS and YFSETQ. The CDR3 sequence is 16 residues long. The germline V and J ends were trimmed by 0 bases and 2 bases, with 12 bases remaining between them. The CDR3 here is CASSLAEKGPYNEQFF. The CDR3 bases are TGCGCCAGCAGCTTGGCCGAGAAGGGCCCCTACAATGAGCAGTTCTTC.

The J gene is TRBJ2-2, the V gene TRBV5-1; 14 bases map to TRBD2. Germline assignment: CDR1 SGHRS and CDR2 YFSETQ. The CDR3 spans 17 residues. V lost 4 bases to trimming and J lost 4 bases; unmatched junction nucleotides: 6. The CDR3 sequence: CASSRGLAGVSTGELFF. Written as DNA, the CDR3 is TGCGCCAGCAGCCGGGGACTAGCGGGAGTGTCCACCGGGGAGCTGTTTTTT.

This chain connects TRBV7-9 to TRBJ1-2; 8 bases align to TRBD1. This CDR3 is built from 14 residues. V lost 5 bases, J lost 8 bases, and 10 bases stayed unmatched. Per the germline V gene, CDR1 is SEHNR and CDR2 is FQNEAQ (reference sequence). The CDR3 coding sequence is TGTGCCAGCAGCCCCCAAGTGACAGGGGACGGCTACACCTTC. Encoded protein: CASSPQVTGDGYTF. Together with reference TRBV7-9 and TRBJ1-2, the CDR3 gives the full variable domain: DTGVSQNPRHKITKRGQNVTFRCDPISEHNRLYWYRQTLGQGPEFLTYFQNEAQLEKSRLLSDRFSAERPKGSFSTLEIQRTEQGDSAMYLCASSPQVTGDGYTFGSGTRLTVV.

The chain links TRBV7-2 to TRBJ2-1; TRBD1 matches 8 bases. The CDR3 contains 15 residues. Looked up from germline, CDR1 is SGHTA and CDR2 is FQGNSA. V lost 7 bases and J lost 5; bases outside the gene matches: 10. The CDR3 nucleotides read TGTGCCAGCACATTCGTGACAGGGGCTAACAATGAGCAGTTCTTC. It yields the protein CASTFVTGANNEQFF.

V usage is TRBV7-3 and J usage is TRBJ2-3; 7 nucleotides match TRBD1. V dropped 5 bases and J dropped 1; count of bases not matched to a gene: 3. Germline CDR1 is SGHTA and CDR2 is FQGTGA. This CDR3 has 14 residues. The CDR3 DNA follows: TGTGCCAGCAGCCCGCAGGGGGGCACAGATACGCAGTATTTT. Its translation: CASSPQGGTDTQYF.

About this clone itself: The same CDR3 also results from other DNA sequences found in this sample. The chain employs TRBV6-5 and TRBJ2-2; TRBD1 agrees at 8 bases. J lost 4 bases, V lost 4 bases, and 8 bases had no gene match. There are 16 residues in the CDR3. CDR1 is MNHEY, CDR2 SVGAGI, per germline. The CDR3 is CASSSFTGGITGELFF. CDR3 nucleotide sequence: TGTGCCAGCAGTTCCTTCACAGGGGGAATCACCGGGGAGCTGTTTTTT.

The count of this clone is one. As DNA, the CDR3 is TGTGCCAGCTCACCCGACAGGTCGAGAGGCTACACCTTC. It specifies CASSPDRSRGYTF. The chain combines TRBV18 with TRBJ1-2; the D gene is possibly TRBD1 (6 bases). Per germline, CDR1 KGHSH and CDR2 LQKENI. The V end lost 3 bases, the J end lost 8 bases, and 13 bases lay between the germline ends. This CDR3 is 13 amino acids long.

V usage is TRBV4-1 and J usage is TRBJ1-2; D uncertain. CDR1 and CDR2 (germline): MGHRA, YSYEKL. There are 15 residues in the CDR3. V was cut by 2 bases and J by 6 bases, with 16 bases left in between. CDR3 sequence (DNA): TGCGCCAGCAGCCAATACGGGGTAAGCGTCAATGGCTACACCTTC. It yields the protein CASSQYGVSVNGYTF.

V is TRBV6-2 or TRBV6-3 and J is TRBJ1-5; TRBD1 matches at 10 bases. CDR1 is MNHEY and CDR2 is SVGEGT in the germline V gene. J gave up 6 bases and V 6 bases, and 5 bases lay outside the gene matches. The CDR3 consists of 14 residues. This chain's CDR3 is CASSFGTGVQPQHF. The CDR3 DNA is TGTGCCAGCAGCTTTGGGACAGGGGTTCAGCCCCAGCATTTT.

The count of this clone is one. The CDR3 region is CASRTGRETQYF. The CDR3 coding sequence is TGTGCCAGCAGGACAGGAAGGGAGACCCAGTACTTC. The rearrangement uses TRBV12-3 or TRBV12-4 and TRBJ2-5; weak D call: TRBD1 (6 bases). Trimming cost V 6 bases and J 5 bases, with 10 bases left between them. The CDR3 runs 12 residues.

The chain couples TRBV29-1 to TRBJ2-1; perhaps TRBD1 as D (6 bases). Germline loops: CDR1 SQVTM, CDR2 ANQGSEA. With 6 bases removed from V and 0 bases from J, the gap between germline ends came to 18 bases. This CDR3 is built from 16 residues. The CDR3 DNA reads TGCAGCGTCCTGAAACAGGGTGGAGGCTCCTACAATGAGCAGTTCTTC. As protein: CSVLKQGGGSYNEQFF.

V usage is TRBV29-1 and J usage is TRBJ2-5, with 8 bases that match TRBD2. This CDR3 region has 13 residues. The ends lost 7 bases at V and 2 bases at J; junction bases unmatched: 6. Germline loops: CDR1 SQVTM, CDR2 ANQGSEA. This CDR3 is CSGGSGGQETQYF. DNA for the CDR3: TGCAGCGGGGGTTCGGGGGGGCAAGAGACCCAGTACTTC. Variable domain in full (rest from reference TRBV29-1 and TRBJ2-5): SAVISQKPSRDICQRGTSLTIQCQVDSQVTMMFWYRQQPGQSLTLIATANQGSEATYESGFVIDKFPISRPNLTFSTLTVSNMSPEDSSIYLCSGGSGGQETQYFGPGTRLLVL.